This TCR beta chain is drawn from a study of human CD8 memory T cell subsets. The CDR3 has 15 amino acids. Germline V gives CDR1 MGHRA, CDR2 YSYEKL. In regard to this clonotype: Its antigen is unidentified.

Sequencing libraries of TCR beta were made by UMI-labeled 5' RACE. Original methodology: Functional CDR3 beta clonotypes numbered roughly 2,700 to 20,000 in each TCR beta library. No DNA is given; TCRdb re-called the 5' RACE reads and lists each CDR3 protein once. TCRdb's processing, not the authors', yielded these V and J calls. The sample includes around 4,300 distinct CDR3 sequences. Study-wide findings and caveats: Minimally overlapping with each other were the repertoires of precursor exhausted and stem-like memory T cells. Effector memory cells lacked the similarly high diversity that stem-like memory and precursor exhausted T cells had.

Enrichment for total CD8+ T cells was performed by negative magnetic separation. The chain recombines TRBV4-1 with TRBJ2-3; absent DNA, TCRdb's TRBD2 call cannot be checked. The source of this sequence is a human donor in good health. The sequenced sample consisted of CD8+ effector memory T cells (TEM) sorted from PBMCs. As to subset: effector memory CD8 T cells, CCR7- CD45RO+ CD95+. CDR3 sequence: CASSQDLGGPDTQYF.